This TCR beta chain comes out of a study of cytomegalovirus exposure and HLA in healthy donors. This clone came up a few times. The PCR made use of 60 Vbeta and 13 Jbeta primers. This table comes from immunoSEQ multiplex PCR, and its TCRdb copy is limited to in-frame clones, with some not included. The data hold 100,000 to 150,000 clones, with around four fifths observed a single time. Trimming pared 2 bases from V and 4 bases from J, leaving 18 bases between. The CDR3 has 17 amino acids. The germline V gene has CDR1 MGHRA and CDR2 YSYEKL. Nominal health characterized the donors when sampled, though unrecorded immune exposures were likely.

The TCR comes from a man aged 25 to 40 in good health and CMV-seropositive. The gene calls are TRBV4-1 and TRBJ1-5; D is unclear. Sequencing was performed on PBMCs. The CDR3 DNA reads as TGCGCCAGCAGCCAAACGGGGTCTGCCAGCCCAAATCAGCCCCAGCATTTT. Its protein product is CASSQTGSASPNQPQHF.